The source of this T cell receptor beta chain is a study of metastatic and nonmetastatic thyroid tumors (TCRdb year 2020). A note on the overall study: For patients with malignant and with benign thyroid disease, the researchers compared repertoires between peripheral blood samples and tumor or nodule tissue samples. The paper's findings and limits, for the study overall: In both blood and tumor samples, TCR beta diversity was reported to be significantly higher in malignant tumors than in benign nodules.

Before undergoing thyroid surgery, none of the patients had been given any kind of treatment. Using T-cell receptor beta sequencing, the researchers looked back retrospectively at clinical samples from patients, gathered between about 2012 and 2019. The protocol used for the library was PCR. Sequencing was performed on an Illumina HiSeq 4000. High-throughput sequencing was used to profile the TCR beta-chain CDR3 region of every patient. Per the original workflow: A classifier to discriminate distant-metastatic papillary thyroid cancer patients was built from CDR3 differences across clinicopathological groups. To measure repertoire diversity the researchers used the Shannon index, while the Morisita-Horn index served to gauge how similar the tumor and blood repertoires were. TCRdb trimmed public reads at Q25 via fastp, called clones via MiXCR and kept in-frame beta chains. The V and J calls were not made by the authors but by TCRdb's processing. The sample includes tens of thousands of clones, with roughly 31% observed a single time. Nearly 10% of the sample lies in the top ten.

The table lists this clone with many counts. There is no known antigen for this receptor. Base qualities are not recorded, but no much larger clone differs from it by a single base. The CDR3 has 14 amino acids, counting the end cysteine and phenylalanine. The entry retains the CDR3 DNA only, 42 bases that are in frame from base 1. The trim is 7 bases for V and 7 bases for J, with a gap of 16 bases between the germline ends. The germline V gene supplies CDR1 MDHEN and CDR2 SYDVKM. The sequencing sample was made of blood. The chain couples TRBV28 to TRBJ1-4; no D gene is confidently identified. This TCR was recovered from a male donor with papillary thyroid cancer or a benign thyroid nodule (not recorded which). Some clones in this sample may be carry-over from other donors' samples. In nucleotide form, the sequence is TGTGCCAGCATCCGTAACGGAGTGGGTGAAAAACTGTTTTTT. Translated, this is CASIRNGVGEKLFF.